This T cell receptor beta chain is drawn from a study of lung T cells in sarcoidosis with Löfgren's syndrome. Study findings and constraints: Löfgren's syndrome patients reportedly showed greatest TRAV12-1 and TRBV2 expansion versus controls. Multiple Löfgren's syndrome patients reportedly shared TRAV12-1 and TRBV2 CDR3 motifs, suggesting public CD4+ TCRs. In alpha-beta pairs, TRAV12-1 favored TRBV2, and their CDR3s were homologous.

This clonotype was detected a few times. Its antigen is unidentified. This CDR3 is built from 14 residues. Germline V lookup: CDR1 MGHRA, CDR2 YSYEKL. V lost 4 bases to trimming and J lost 5 bases, with 12 bases between them. TCRdb itself ran the reads through MiXCR, one entry per CDR3 protein. The profile shows around 9,300 distinct CDR3 sequences, over 20% of them singletons. V is TRBV4-1 and J is TRBJ1-5; TRBD1 is a possible D gene (5 bases). The clonotype originates from a human donor with sarcoidosis (Löfgren's syndrome or another form), or a control subject (not recorded which). Input material: CD4+ T cells from bronchoalveolar lavage fluid. CDR3 region: CASSRGGGYQPQHF. CDR3 DNA: TGCGCCAGCAGCCGGGGGGGTGGATATCAGCCCCAGCATTTT.